The rows below give T cell receptor beta chains drawn from one sample of a study of blood T cell repertoires in COVID-19. Only in-frame clones appear in the TCRdb table, and some are missing; sequencing was by immunoSEQ multiplex PCR. The table includes under 250,000 clones, around 84% detected once. Specimen: PBMCs or T cells enriched from blood (not recorded which). The receptors come from a man aged 40-55 years who had recovered from COVID-19. Both conserved end residues are part of each CDR3. Each record gives: J gene, D gene, clone size, V gene, CDR3 DNA, CDR3 protein. A D gene is named only where the DNA matches it firmly. Expanded clones get a size class; other rows say once, few or many, or leave the size out.

TRBJ2-3,NA,NA,TRBV28,TGTGCCACCCAGGGCGAGACGCCGAGCACAGATACGCAGTATTTT,CATQGETPSTDTQYF
TRBJ1-2,NA,NA,TRBV6-5,TGTGCCAGATCGGACAGAAACTATGGCTACACCTTC,CARSDRNYGYTF
TRBJ2-7,TRBD1,many,TRBV5-1,TGCGCCAGCAGCTTGGGACAGGGGGCGTACGAGCAGTACTTC,CASSLGQGAYEQYF
TRBJ2-3,NA,NA,TRBV24-1,TGTGCCACCAGCGGACACAGGGTCACAGATACGCAGTATTTT,CATSGHRVTDTQYF
TRBJ2-7,TRBD1,NA,TRBV3-1/TRBV3-2,TGTGCCAGCAGCCAAGGGACAGGGTCAAGGCAGTACTTC,CASSQGTGSRQYF
TRBJ2-3,NA,NA,TRBV3-1/TRBV3-2,TGTGCCAGCAGCCCGGGACTCCGACCCCGCACAGATACGCAGTATTTT,CASSPGLRPRTDTQYF
TRBJ2-1,NA,few,TRBV4-1,TGCGCCAGCAGCCAAGCAAGGCAGGCAGGGGGGTTCGATGAGCAGTTCTTC,CASSQARQAGGFDEQFF
TRBJ2-2,NA,NA,TRBV6-4,TGTGCCAGCAGTGACTCTGGAGGGGGCGACACCGGGGAGCTGTTTTTT,CASSDSGGGDTGELFF
TRBJ1-3,NA,NA,TRBV18,TGTGCCAGCTCTTCCGACAGAAGCTCTGGAAACACCATATATTTT,CASSSDRSSGNTIYF
TRBJ1-1,TRBD1,NA,TRBV5-1,TGCGCCAGCAGCCCAGACAGGGGGCCTGAAGCTTTCTTT,CASSPDRGPEAFF
TRBJ2-3,TRBD1,NA,TRBV2,TGTGCCAGCAGTGAACCGATGACAGGGGGTACCACAGATACGCAGTATTTT,CASSEPMTGGTTDTQYF
TRBJ2-5,TRBD2,once,TRBV18,TGTGCCAGCTCACCAAGGGGACTAGCGATGGAGACCCAGTACTTC,CASSPRGLAMETQYF
TRBJ2-1,NA,NA,TRBV3-1/TRBV3-2,TGTGCCAGCAGCCACCCTGGGGACTTGGACAATGAGCAGTTCTTC,CASSHPGDLDNEQFF
TRBJ1-4,NA,NA,TRBV5-1,TGCGCCAGCAGCGAGTCCTACCAGGGGTTTACTAATGAAAAACTGTTTTTT,CASSESYQGFTNEKLFF
TRBJ2-5,TRBD1,NA,TRBV2,TGTGCCGGTCAGGGGGCCCAAGAGACCCAGTACTTC,CAGQGAQETQYF
TRBJ2-5,TRBD2,NA,TRBV5-4,TGTGCCAGCAGCTTACCTCTAGCGGGGACCGGGGAGACCCAGTACTTC,CASSLPLAGTGETQYF
TRBJ1-3,NA,NA,TRBV29-1,TGCAGCGTTGAAGACAGGGATTACTACACCATATATTTT,CSVEDRDYYTIYF
TRBJ1-2,NA,NA,TRBV3-1/TRBV3-2,TGTGCCAGCAGCCAAGGGACAGTCTCTAACTATGGCTACACCTTC,CASSQGTVSNYGYTF
TRBJ2-7,TRBD1,NA,TRBV7-9,TGTGCCAGCAGCCCCGGATTGTCAGGGGGCATCCACGAGCAGTACTTC,CASSPGLSGGIHEQYF
TRBJ1-3,NA,NA,TRBV28,TGTGCCAGCAGCCGCGCTCTCCGCTCTGGAAACACCATATATTTT,CASSRALRSGNTIYF
TRBJ2-3,TRBD2,NA,TRBV7-8,TGTGCCAGCATTAGCGGGAGAAGCACAGATACGCAGTATTTT,CASISGRSTDTQYF
TRBJ2-7,TRBD2,NA,TRBV23-1,TGCGCCACCGTAAAGTCAAGGCTATGGGAGGGAGCGGCCTACGAGCAGTACTTC,CATVKSRLWEGAAYEQYF
TRBJ1-2,NA,NA,TRBV21-1,TGTGCCAGCAGCAAAGGGTCAGGGGCTGGCTATGGCTACACCTTC,CASSKGSGAGYGYTF
TRBJ1-1,TRBD1,few,TRBV5-1,TGCGCCAGCAGCTTGACAGGGGGTATCACTGAAGCTTTCTTT,CASSLTGGITEAFF
TRBJ2-5,NA,NA,TRBV6-2/TRBV6-3,TGTGCCAGCAGTCGCGATGAGGAGGGGGGGGAGACCCAGTACTTC,CASSRDEEGGETQYF
TRBJ1-6,TRBD1,NA,TRBV5-4,TGTGCCAGCACCCCGGGACAGGGGTTTATAAATTCACCCCTCCACTTT,CASTPGQGFINSPLHF
TRBJ1-2,NA,NA,TRBV10-3,TGTGCCATCAGCGATGGCCTAGAGGATGGCTACACCTTC,CAISDGLEDGYTF
TRBJ2-1,TRBD2,NA,TRBV4-2,TGTGCCAGCAGCCAGCGTCCTAGCGGGAAGGGGAATGAGCAGTTCTTC,CASSQRPSGKGNEQFF
TRBJ1-1,NA,few,TRBV7-8,TGTGCCAGCAGCTCACAGGAGAACACTGAAGCTTTCTTT,CASSSQENTEAFF
TRBJ1-2,TRBD1,NA,TRBV30,TGTGCCTGGAGACACTTCCCCAGGGGGCTTTGGGGCGGGGATGGCTACACCTTC,CAWRHFPRGLWGGDGYTF
TRBJ1-4,NA,NA,TRBV19,TGTGCCAGTAGTACCGAGGGCAGACTGAATGAAAAACTGTTTTTT,CASSTEGRLNEKLFF
TRBJ1-5,NA,NA,TRBV4-2,TGTGCCAGCAGCCAAGAAAGTAGGGGACTTGGGGATCAGCCCCAGCATTTT,CASSQESRGLGDQPQHF
TRBJ2-7,NA,NA,TRBV27,TGTGCCAGCAGTTTTGGACAGTTCTACGAGCAGTACTTC,CASSFGQFYEQYF
TRBJ2-5,TRBD2,NA,TRBV15,TGTGCCACCAGCAGCGGGAGGATCCCAGAGACCCAGTACTTC,CATSSGRIPETQYF
TRBJ1-5,TRBD1,once,TRBV18,TGTGCCAGCTCATCGGGACAGCAGAATCAGCCCCAGCATTTT,CASSSGQQNQPQHF
TRBJ1-4,TRBD1,NA,TRBV5-1,TGCGCCAGCAGCCGGGGACAGGTTGAGGAAAAACTGTTTTTT,CASSRGQVEEKLFF
TRBJ1-1,TRBD1,NA,TRBV7-2,TGTGCCAGCAGCATTCAGGGGGGTTCGGCTGAAGCTTTCTTT,CASSIQGGSAEAFF